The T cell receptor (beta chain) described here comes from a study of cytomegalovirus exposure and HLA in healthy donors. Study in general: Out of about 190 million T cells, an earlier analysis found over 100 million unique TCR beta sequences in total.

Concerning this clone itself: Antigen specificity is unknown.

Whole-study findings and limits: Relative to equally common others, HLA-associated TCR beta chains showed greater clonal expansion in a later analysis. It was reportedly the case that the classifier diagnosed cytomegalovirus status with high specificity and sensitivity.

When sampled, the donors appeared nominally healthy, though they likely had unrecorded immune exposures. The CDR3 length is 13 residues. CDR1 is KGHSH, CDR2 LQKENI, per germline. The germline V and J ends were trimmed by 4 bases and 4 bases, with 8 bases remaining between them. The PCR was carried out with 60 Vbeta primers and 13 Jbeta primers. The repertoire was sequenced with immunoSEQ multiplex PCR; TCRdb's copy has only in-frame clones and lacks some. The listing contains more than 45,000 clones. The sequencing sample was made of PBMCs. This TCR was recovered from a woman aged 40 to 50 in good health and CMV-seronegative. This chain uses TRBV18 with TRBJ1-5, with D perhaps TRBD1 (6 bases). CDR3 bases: TGTGCCAGCTCACGTGACAGGAATCAGCCCCAGCATTTT. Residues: CASSRDRNQPQHF.